This entry describes one T cell receptor (beta chain). Its antigen is still unknown. TCRdb independently ran MiXCR on the 5' RACE reads; one entry per CDR3 protein. The sample lists under 300,000 distinct CDR3 sequences, 16% seen once, with around 3.4% in the top ten. The CDR3 loop spans 14 amino acids. The germline V gene encodes CDR1 SGHTA and CDR2 FQGNSA. Trimming left V 5 bases short and J 8 bases short, with 13 bases between. The sample is drawn from a study of T-cell memory formation after mild COVID-19. The study, taken as a whole, reports: CD4+ contracting clones lay mainly in CM and EM, CD8+ ones in EMRA.

The TCR comes from a man between 18 and 35 years old who had mild COVID-19 (a few samples of this study predate the infection). Cell type and time point are not known. The sequenced sample consisted of PBMCs or a T cell subset sorted from them (not recorded which). J is TRBJ1-6 and V is TRBV7-2; D call uncertain. The CDR3 loop is CASSPYSGDSPLHF. In DNA form, the CDR3 reads TGTGCCAGCAGCCCCTACTCGGGAGATTCACCCCTCCACTTT. The variable domain in full, completed from reference TRBV7-2 and TRBJ1-6, reads GAGVSQSPSNKVTEKGKDVELRCDPISGHTALYWYRQSLGQGLEFLIYFQGNSAPDKSGLPSDRFSAERTGGSVSTLTIQRTQQEDSAVYLCASSPYSGDSPLHFGNGTRLTVT.